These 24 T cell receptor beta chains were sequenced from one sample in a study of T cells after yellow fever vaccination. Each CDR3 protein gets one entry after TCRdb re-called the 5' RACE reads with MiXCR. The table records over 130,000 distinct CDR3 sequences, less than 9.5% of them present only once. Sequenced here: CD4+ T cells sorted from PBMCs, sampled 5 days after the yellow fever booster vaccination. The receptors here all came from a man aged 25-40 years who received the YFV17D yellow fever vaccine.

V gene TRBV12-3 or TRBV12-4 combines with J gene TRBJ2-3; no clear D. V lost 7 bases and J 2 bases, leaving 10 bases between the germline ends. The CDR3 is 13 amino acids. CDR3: CASTSSYTDTQYF. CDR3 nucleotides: TGTGCCAGCACCTCGAGCTACACAGATACGCAGTATTTT.

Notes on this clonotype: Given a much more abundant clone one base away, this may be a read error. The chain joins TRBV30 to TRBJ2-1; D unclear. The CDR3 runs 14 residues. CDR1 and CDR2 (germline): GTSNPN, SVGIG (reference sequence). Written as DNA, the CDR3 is TGTGCCTGGAGTCCGGGTTTCTCCTACAATGAGCAGCTCTTC. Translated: CAWSPGFSYNEQLF.

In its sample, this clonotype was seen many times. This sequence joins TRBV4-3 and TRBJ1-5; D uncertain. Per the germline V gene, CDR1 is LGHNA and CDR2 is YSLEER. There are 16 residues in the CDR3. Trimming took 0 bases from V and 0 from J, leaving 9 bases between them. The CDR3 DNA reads TGCGCCAGCAGCCAAGATCCGGTTTATAGCAATCAGCCCCAGCATTTT. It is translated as CASSQDPVYSNQPQHF.

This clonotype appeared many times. The CDR3 is CASSTLTAPSGNTIYF. In DNA form, the CDR3 reads TGTGCCAGCAGCACCCTGACAGCGCCCTCTGGAAACACCATATATTTT. The chain combines TRBV7-2 with TRBJ1-3, with D perhaps TRBD1 (5 bases). Germline CDR1 is SGHTA and CDR2 is FQGNSA. The CDR3 runs 16 residues. The V gene lost 5 bases and the J gene lost 0 bases, with 14 bases spanning the gap.

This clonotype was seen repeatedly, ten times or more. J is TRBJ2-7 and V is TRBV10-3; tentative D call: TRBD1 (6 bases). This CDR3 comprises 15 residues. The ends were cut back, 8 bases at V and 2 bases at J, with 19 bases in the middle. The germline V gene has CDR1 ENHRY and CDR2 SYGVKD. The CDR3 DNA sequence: TGTGCCATCTCCCGTCCAGGGGACGGAGCCTACGAGCAGTACTTC. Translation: CAISRPGDGAYEQYF.

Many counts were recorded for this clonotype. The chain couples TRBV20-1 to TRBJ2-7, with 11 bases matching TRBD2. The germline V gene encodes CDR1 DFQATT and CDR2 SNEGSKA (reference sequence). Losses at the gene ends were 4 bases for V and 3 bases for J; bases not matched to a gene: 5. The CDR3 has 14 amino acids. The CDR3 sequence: CSATPTSGSYEQYF. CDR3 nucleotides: TGCAGTGCTACCCCAACTAGCGGGAGCTACGAGCAGTACTTC.

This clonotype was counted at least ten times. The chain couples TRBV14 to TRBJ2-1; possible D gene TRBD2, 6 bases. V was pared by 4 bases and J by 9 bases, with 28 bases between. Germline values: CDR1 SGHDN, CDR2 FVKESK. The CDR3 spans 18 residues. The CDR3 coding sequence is TGTGCCAGCAGCCGTCAGTATACGGGCCGGACTAATAACATTGAGCAGTTCTTC. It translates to CASSRQYTGRTNNIEQFF.

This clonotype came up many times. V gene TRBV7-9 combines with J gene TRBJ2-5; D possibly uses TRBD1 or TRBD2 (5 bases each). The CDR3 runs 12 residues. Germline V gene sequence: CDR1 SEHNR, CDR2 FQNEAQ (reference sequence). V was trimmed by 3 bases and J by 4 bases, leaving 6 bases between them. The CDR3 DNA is TGTGCCAGCAGCTTCGGGGCAGAGACCCAGTACTTC. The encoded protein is CASSFGAETQYF. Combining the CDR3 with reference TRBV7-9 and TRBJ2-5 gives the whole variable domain DTGVSQNPRHKITKRGQNVTFRCDPISEHNRLYWYRQTLGQGPEFLTYFQNEAQLEKSRLLSDRFSAERPKGSFSTLEIQRTEQGDSAMYLCASSFGAETQYFGPGTRLLVL.

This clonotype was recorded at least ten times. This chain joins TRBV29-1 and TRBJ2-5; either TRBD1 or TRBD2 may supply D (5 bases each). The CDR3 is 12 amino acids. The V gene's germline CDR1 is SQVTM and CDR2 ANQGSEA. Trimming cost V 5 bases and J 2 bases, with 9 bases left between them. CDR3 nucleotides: TGCAGCGTTTTCGGGACGCAAGAGACCCAGTACTTC. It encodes CSVFGTQETQYF.

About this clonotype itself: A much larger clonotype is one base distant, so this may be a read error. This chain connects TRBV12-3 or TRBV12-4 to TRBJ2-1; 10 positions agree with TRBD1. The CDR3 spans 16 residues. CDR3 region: CASSLFGTGAYNKQFF. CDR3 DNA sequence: TGTGCCAGCAGTTTATTTGGGACAGGGGCCTACAATAAGCAGTTCTTC.

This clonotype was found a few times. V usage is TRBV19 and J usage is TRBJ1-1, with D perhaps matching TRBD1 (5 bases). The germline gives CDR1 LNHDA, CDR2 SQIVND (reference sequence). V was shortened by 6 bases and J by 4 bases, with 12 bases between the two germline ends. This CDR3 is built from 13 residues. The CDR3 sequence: CASRLTGGTEAFF. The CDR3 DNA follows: TGTGCCAGTAGGCTCACGGGGGGCACTGAAGCTTTCTTT.

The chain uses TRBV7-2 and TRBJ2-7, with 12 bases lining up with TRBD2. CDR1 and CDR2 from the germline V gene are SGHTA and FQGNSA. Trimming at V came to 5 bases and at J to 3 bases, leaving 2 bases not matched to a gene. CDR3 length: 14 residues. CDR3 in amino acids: CASSATSGSYEQYF. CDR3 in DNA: TGTGCCAGCAGCGCGACTAGCGGGAGCTACGAGCAGTACTTC.

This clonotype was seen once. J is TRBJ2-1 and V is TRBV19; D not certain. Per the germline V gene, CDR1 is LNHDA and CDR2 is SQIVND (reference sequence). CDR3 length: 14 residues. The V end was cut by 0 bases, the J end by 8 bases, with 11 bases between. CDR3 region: CASSIDLERDEQFF. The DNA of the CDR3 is TGTGCCAGTAGTATAGATTTGGAGAGAGATGAGCAGTTCTTC.

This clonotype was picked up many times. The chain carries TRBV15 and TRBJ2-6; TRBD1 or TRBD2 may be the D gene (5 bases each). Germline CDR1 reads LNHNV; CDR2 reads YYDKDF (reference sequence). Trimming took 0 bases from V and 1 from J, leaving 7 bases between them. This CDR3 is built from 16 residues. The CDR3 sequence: CATSRDRESGANVLTF. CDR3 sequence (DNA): TGTGCCACCAGCAGAGACAGGGAGTCTGGGGCCAACGTCCTGACTTTC.

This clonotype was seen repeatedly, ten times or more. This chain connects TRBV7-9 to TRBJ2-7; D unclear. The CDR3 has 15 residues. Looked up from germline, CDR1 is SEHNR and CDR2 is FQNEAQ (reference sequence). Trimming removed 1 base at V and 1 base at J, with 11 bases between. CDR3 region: CASSLGATASYEQYF. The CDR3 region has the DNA TGTGCCAGCAGCTTAGGAGCCACGGCTTCCTACGAGCAGTACTTC.

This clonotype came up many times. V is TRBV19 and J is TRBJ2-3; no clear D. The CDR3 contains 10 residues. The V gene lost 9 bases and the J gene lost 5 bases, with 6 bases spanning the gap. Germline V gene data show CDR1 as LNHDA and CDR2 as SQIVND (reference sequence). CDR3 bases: TGTGCCAGCGGGTTAGATACGCAGTATTTT. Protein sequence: CASGLDTQYF.

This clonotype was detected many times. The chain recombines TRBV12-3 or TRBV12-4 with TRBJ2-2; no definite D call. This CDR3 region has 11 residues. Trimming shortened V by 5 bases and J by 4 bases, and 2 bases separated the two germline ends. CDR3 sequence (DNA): TGTGCCAGCAGTAGCACCGGGGAGCTGTTTTTT. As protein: CASSSTGELFF.

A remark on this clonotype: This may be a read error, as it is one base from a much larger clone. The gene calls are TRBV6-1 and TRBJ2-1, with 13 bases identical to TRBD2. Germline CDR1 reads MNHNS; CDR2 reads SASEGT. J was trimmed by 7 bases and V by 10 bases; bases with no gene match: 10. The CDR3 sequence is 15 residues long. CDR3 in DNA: TGTGCCACCACCTCACTAGCGGGAGGGAGTAATGAGCAGTTCTTC. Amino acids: CATTSLAGGSNEQFF.

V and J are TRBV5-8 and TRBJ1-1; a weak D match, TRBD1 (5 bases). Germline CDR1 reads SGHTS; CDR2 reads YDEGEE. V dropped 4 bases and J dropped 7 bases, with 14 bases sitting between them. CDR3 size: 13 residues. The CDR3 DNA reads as TGTGCCAGCAGCGCCGGGACCGAGGGTGAAGCTTTCTTT. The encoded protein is CASSAGTEGEAFF.

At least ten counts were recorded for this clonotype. DNA for the CDR3: TGCAGTGCCCACATGGGACAGGGGGCCTACGAGCAGTACTTC. Translating it yields CSAHMGQGAYEQYF. The chain combines TRBV20-1 with TRBJ2-7, with 11 bases fitting TRBD1. The CDR3 spans 14 residues. V was pared by 6 bases and J by 2 bases, with 6 bases of the junction left unmatched. Germline lookup yields CDR1 DFQATT and CDR2 SNEGSKA (reference sequence).

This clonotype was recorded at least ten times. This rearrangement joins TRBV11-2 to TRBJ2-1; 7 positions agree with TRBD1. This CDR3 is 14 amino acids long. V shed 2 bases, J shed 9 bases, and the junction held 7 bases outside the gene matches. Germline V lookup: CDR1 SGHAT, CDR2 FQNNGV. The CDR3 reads CASSLTQGVGEQFF. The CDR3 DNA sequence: TGTGCCAGCAGCTTAACTCAGGGGGTCGGTGAGCAGTTCTTC. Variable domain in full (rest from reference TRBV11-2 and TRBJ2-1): EAGVAQSPRYKIIEKRQSVAFWCNPISGHATLYWYQQILGQGPKLLIQFQNNGVVDDSQLPKDRFSAERLKGVDSTLKIQPAKLEDSAVYLCASSLTQGVGEQFFGPGTRLTVL.

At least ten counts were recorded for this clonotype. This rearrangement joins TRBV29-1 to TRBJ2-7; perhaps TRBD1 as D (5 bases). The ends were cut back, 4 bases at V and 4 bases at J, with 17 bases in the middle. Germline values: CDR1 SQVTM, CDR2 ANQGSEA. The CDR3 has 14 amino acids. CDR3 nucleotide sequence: TGCAGCGTTGTCGTCGCTGGCAGACAGTACGAGCAGTACTTC. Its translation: CSVVVAGRQYEQYF.

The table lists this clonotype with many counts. CDR3 nucleotides: TGTGCCAGCAGCCCGAGGGGCTCCTACAATGAGCAGTTCTTC. Its protein product is CASSPRGSYNEQFF. This chain links TRBV7-9 with TRBJ2-1, with D perhaps given as TRBD1 or TRBD2 (5 bases each). V was shortened by 5 bases and J by 0 bases, with 8 bases between the two germline ends. The CDR3 totals 14 residues. Germline lookup yields CDR1 SEHNR and CDR2 FQNEAQ (reference sequence).

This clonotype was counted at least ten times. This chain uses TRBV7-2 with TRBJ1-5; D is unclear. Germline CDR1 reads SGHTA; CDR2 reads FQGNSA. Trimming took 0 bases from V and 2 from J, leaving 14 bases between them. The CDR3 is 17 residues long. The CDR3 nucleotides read TGTGCCAGCAGCTTAGCGTCGGGGTTATACGGCAATCAGCCCCAGCATTTT. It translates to CASSLASGLYGNQPQHF.